The clone carrying this TCR beta chain has just one count. Generated by immunoSEQ multiplex PCR, the TCRdb table keeps only in-frame clones and is missing some. The sample yields approximately 270,000 clones, roughly 88% seen once. The entry originates in a study of blood T cell repertoires in COVID-19. Grouping used clinical history reported by participants in a survey and questionnaire. All recovered Cohort 3 donors got two negative PCRs, got clearance, or saw symptom resolution. This clonotype originated in a woman aged 30 to 39 who had recovered from COVID-19. Input material: PBMCs or T cells enriched from blood (not recorded which).

CDR3 coding DNA: TGTGCCAGCAGCTTAAACGGGGGTGTAAGTTACGAGCAGTACTTC. Encoded protein: CASSLNGGVSYEQYF. The chain is built from TRBV7-2 and TRBJ2-7; tentatively, D is TRBD2 (6 bases). The CDR3 has 15 residues. Germline V CDR1 and CDR2: SGHTA, FQGNSA. The ends were cut back, 2 bases at V and 4 bases at J, with 15 bases in the middle.